This entry describes one T cell receptor (beta chain). This entry comes from a study of technical replicates of blood from several donors. Some clones are missing from TCRdb's copy, which holds only in-frame ones; the method was immunoSEQ multiplex PCR. The sample contains 85,000 to 100,000 clones, approximately 94% of which appear only once. Trimming shortened V by 5 bases and J by 6 bases, and 17 bases separated the two germline ends. Germline V gives CDR1 SGHTA, CDR2 FQGNSA. CDR3 length: 15 residues. This clonotype was sampled from a human donor in good health. Specimen: T cells isolated from PBMCs. The J gene is TRBJ1-5, the V gene TRBV7-2, with D possibly being TRBD1 (5 bases). The CDR3 here is CASSAGAGVGQPQHF. The DNA for the CDR3 is TGTGCCAGCAGCGCCGGGGCGGGAGTCGGTCAGCCCCAGCATTTT.